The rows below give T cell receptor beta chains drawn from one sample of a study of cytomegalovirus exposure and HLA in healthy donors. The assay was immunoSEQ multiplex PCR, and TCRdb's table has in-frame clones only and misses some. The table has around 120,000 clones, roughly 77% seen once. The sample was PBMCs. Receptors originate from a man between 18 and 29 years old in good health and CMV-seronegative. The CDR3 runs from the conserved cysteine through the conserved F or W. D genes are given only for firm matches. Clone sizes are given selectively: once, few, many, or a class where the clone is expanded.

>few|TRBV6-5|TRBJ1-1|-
TGTGCCAGCTTCGCTTCGGACAGTCGTAGGGCTGAAGCTTTCTTT
CASFASDSRRAEAFF
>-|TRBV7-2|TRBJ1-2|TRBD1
TGTGCCAGCAGCGGGAGAGGGGGCCGGGGCTACACCTTC
CASSGRGGRGYTF
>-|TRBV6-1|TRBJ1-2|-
TGTGCCAGCAGCCCAAGGAATCCAGGGTCTGGCTACACCTTC
CASSPRNPGSGYTF
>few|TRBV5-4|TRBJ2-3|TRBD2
TGTGCCAGCAGCTTGGATTTCGGACTAGCGGGGGGCCATAGCACAGATACGCAGTATTTT
CASSLDFGLAGGHSTDTQYF
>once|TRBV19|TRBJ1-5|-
TGTGCCAGTAGTCCGCAGGTGGGGGCGAGGGGCCAGCCCCAGCATTTT
CASSPQVGARGQPQHF
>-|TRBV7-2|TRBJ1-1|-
TGTGCCAGCTTGAGGGGCGCGGGAAACACTGAAGCTTTCTTT
CASLRGAGNTEAFF
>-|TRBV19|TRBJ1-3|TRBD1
TGTGCCAGTTCCCCGGGGGCTAATCAGGGGGAATTCTCTGGAAACACCATATATTTT
CASSPGANQGEFSGNTIYF
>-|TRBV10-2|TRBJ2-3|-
TGCGCCAGCAGGGGAGCAGATACGCAGTATTTT
CASRGADTQYF
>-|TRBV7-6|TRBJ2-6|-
TGTGCCAGCAGCTTAGCCCCGGGGTCGATGGGCTCTGGGGCCAACGTCCTGACTTTC
CASSLAPGSMGSGANVLTF
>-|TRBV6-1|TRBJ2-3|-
TGTGCCAGCAGTCTCGGGGGTAGCACAGATACGCAGTATTTT
CASSLGGSTDTQYF
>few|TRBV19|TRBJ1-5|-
TGTGCCAGTAGTATCCAAAATCAGCCCCAGCATTTT
CASSIQNQPQHF
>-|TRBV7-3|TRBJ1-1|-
TGTGCCAGCAGCTCCAGCCCGGGGTTAGAAGCTTTCTTT
CASSSSPGLEAFF
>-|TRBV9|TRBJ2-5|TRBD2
TGTGCCAGCAGCCGTTCGGGGGGGAATGAAGAGACCCAGTACTTC
CASSRSGGNEETQYF
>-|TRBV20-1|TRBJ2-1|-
TGCAGTGCCCCGGGATATGAGCAGTTCTTC
CSAPGYEQFF
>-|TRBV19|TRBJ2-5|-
TGTGCCAGTAGTATCGGCCAGGGGCCCCAAGAGACCCAGTACTTC
CASSIGQGPQETQYF
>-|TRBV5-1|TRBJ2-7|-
TGCGCCAGCAGCCCCGGGACACCCGCCGAGCAGTACTTC
CASSPGTPAEQYF
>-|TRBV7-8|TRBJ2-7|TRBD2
TGTGCCAGCAGCACCCAGCGGGGGGGCCCAAACGAGCAGTACTTC
CASSTQRGGPNEQYF
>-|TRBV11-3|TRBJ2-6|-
TGTGCCAGCAGCCCCGGGTTAGCTGGGGCCAACGTCCTGACTTTC
CASSPGLAGANVLTF
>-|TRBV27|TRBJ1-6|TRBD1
TGTGCCAGCAGTTTATCGGGGACAGTTGATAATTCACCCCTCCACTTT
CASSLSGTVDNSPLHF
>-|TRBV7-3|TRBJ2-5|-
TGTGCCAGCAGCTCCAGCGTAGGAGAGACCCAGTACTTC
CASSSSVGETQYF
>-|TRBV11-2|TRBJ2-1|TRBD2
TGTGCCAGCAGCCCGGGGGGGAGCTCCTACAATGAGCAGTTCTTC
CASSPGGSSYNEQFF
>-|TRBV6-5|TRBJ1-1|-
TGTGCCAGCAGAGTCGAGGGCCGTTCGAACACTGAAGCTTTCTTT
CASRVEGRSNTEAFF
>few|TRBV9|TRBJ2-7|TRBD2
TGTGCCAGCAGCGTAGGGGGTAGCGGGGGGCCTAGCTCCTACGAGCAGTACTTC
CASSVGGSGGPSSYEQYF
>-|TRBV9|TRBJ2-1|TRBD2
TGTGCCAGCAGCGTAGCAGCTAGCGGCGGTGAGCAGTTCTTC
CASSVAASGGEQFF
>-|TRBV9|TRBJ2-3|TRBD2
TGTGCCAGCAGCATCTGGACTAGCGGGGGCACAGATACGCAGTATTTT
CASSIWTSGGTDTQYF
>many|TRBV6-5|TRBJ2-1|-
TGTGCCAGCAGCCCCGAGGCACAGGGTGAGCAGTTCTTC
CASSPEAQGEQFF
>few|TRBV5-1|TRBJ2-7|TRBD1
TGCGCCAGCAGCACCCAGGGGGCCTACGAGCAGTACTTC
CASSTQGAYEQYF
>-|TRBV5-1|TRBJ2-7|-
TGCGCCAGCCATCCTTACCCTGGGCCCTACGAGCAGTACTTC
CASHPYPGPYEQYF
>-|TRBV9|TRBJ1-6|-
TGTGCCAGCAGCGCCGCCGGGGGGGGGATAAATTCACCCCTCCACTTT
CASSAAGGGINSPLHF
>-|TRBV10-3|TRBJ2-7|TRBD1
TGTGCCATCAGATCCGGGACAGGGAGGAACGAGCAGTACTTC
CAIRSGTGRNEQYF
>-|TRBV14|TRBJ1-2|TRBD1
TGTGCCAGCAGCCAGGCCGGGACAGGGGCTAACTATGGCTACACCTTC
CASSQAGTGANYGYTF
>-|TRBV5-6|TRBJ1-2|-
TGTGCCAGCAGCCCAGGCCTGTGGAATGGCTACACCTTC
CASSPGLWNGYTF
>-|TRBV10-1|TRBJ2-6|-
TGCGCCAGATACAGGGCTCCTTGGACTAACGTCCTGACTTTC
CARYRAPWTNVLTF
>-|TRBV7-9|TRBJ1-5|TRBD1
TGTGCCAGCAGTACCGGGACAGGTAGTCAGCCCCAGCATTTT
CASSTGTGSQPQHF
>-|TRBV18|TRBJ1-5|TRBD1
TGTGCCAGCTCACTCACATTATCCCGGGACAGGGACCGCAATCAGCCCCAGCATTTT
CASSLTLSRDRDRNQPQHF
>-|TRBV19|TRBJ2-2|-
TGTGCCAGTAGTACTATGGACAGCACCACCGGGGAGCTGTTTTTT
CASSTMDSTTGELFF
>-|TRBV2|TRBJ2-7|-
TGTGCCAGCAGCGAGGTGGGTGGGGAGCAGTACTTC
CASSEVGGEQYF
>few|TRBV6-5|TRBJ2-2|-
TGTGCCACCGAGAGTAACGGGGAGCTGTTTTTT
CATESNGELFF
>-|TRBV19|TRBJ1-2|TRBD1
TGTGCCAGTAGCCTGGACAGGGGAGGAGGCTACACCTTC
CASSLDRGGGYTF
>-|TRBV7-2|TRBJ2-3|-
TGTGCCAGCAGCTCCGCACCGGAGTATACGCAGTATTTT
CASSSAPEYTQYF
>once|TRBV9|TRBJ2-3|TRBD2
TGTGCCAGCAGCAGAGCTAGCGGGGTGGCAGATACGCAGTATTTT
CASSRASGVADTQYF
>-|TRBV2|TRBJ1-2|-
TGTGCCAGAGGGAGGGGGGTCGGCTACACCTTC
CARGRGVGYTF
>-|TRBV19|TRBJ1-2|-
TGTGCCACCACCGGGGGCAGGGGAGGGGAAGGCGGCTACACCTTC
CATTGGRGGEGGYTF
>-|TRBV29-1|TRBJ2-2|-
TGCAGCGTTGAAGGAGGGGGAGGGAAGACCGGGGAGCTGTTTTTT
CSVEGGGGKTGELFF
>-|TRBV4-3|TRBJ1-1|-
TGCGCCAGCAGCCAAGGGATTGTCAGGGAGAACACTGAAGCTTTCTTT
CASSQGIVRENTEAFF
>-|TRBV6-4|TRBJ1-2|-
TGTGCCAGCAGAGAACAGGGAGGGACTAACTATGGCTACACCTTC
CASREQGGTNYGYTF
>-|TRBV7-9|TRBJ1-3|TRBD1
TGTGCCAGCAGCTCCGGGACAGGGGTGGCCTTCTCTGGAAACACCATATATTTT
CASSSGTGVAFSGNTIYF
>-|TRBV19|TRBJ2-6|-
TGTGCCAGTAGTATCGAGGTTAGTGGGGCCAACGTCCTGACTTTC
CASSIEVSGANVLTF
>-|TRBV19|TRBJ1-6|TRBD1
TGTGCCAGTAGCCAGGGACAGGCTCATTCACCCCTCCACTTT
CASSQGQAHSPLHF
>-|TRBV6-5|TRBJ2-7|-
TGTGCCAGCAGTTACGTCGGGGTAGGCGAGCAGTACTTC
CASSYVGVGEQYF
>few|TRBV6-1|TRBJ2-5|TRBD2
TGTGCCAGCAAAGCGGGGGGACCAAAAGAGACCCAGTACTTC
CASKAGGPKETQYF
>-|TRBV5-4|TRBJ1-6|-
TGTGCCAGCAGCCAAGATCTAAGGGGTGGGCTAGTGAGTCCCCTCCACTTT
CASSQDLRGGLVSPLHF